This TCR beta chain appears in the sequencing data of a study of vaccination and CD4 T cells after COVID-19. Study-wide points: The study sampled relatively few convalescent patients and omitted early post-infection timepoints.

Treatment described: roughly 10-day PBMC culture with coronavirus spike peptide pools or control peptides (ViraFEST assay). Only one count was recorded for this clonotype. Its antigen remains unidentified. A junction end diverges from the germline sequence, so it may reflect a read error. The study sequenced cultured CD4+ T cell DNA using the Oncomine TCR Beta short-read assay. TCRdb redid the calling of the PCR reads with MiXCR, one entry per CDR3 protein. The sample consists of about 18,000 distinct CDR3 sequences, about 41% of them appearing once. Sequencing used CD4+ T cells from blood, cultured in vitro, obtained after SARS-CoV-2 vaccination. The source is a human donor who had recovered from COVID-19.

CDR3 region: CSARDPGMNRPQHF. CDR3 nucleotide sequence: TGCAGTGCTAGAGATCCGGGAATGAATCGGCCCCAGCATTTT. V is TRBV20-1 and J is TRBJ1-5, with D hard to call. In germline, CDR1 is DFQATT, CDR2 SNEGSKA (reference sequence). The CDR3 runs to 14 residues.